These T cell receptor beta chains were read from a single sample in a study of blood T cell repertoires in COVID-19. Data came from immunoSEQ multiplex PCR; TCRdb stores just in-frame clones and leaves some out. The sample consists of some 210,000 clones, around 81% of them appearing once. Material for sequencing was PBMCs or T cells enriched from blood (not recorded which). These receptors were taken from a woman aged 50 to 60 with acute COVID-19. The conserved cysteine and the conserved F or W are not part of the CDR3 here. The order of the fields is V gene, clone size, CDR3 protein. A clone size is listed for some rows: how often the clone was seen (once, few, many), or a class if it is expanded.

V gene: TRBV5-1
clone size: NA
CDR3 protein: ASSLGRVVGNEKLF

V gene: TRBV7-2
clone size: NA
CDR3 protein: ASSPRTGYNEQF

V gene: TRBV24-1
clone size: NA
CDR3 protein: ATSDPRLAGQF

V gene: TRBV12-3/TRBV12-4
clone size: NA
CDR3 protein: ASSLGQPYGYT

V gene: TRBV4-3
clone size: NA
CDR3 protein: ASSQKRTGTNTGELF

V gene: TRBV14
clone size: NA
CDR3 protein: ASSKQASGANVLT

V gene: TRBV5-4
clone size: NA
CDR3 protein: ASSLSGTGTEKLF

V gene: TRBV2
clone size: NA
CDR3 protein: ASSKTGPGELF

V gene: TRBV7-2
clone size: NA
CDR3 protein: ASSLGTSGSEQY

V gene: TRBV11-2
clone size: NA
CDR3 protein: ASSGQGYGAYNEQF

V gene: TRBV19
clone size: NA
CDR3 protein: ASSPPRTGGNLLT

V gene: TRBV9
clone size: NA
CDR3 protein: ASSGLQETQY

V gene: TRBV24-1
clone size: NA
CDR3 protein: ATSEASGILDEQF

V gene: TRBV19
clone size: NA
CDR3 protein: ASSLGPQRDEQF

V gene: TRBV5-5
clone size: NA
CDR3 protein: ASSLQDRMSGYT

V gene: TRBV29-1
clone size: NA
CDR3 protein: SVDRASEAF

V gene: TRBV25-1
clone size: NA
CDR3 protein: ASSKAGPYQETQY

V gene: TRBV11-3
clone size: NA
CDR3 protein: ASSLSLAGGLDGELF

V gene: TRBV24-1
clone size: NA
CDR3 protein: ATGQAGNYGYT

V gene: TRBV15
clone size: NA
CDR3 protein: ATSRGGSSYEQY

V gene: TRBV5-1
clone size: NA
CDR3 protein: ASSLRQGDEQF

V gene: TRBV28
clone size: NA
CDR3 protein: ASSLGGATGSEQF

V gene: TRBV7-2
clone size: NA
CDR3 protein: ASTTSGLGTDTQY

V gene: TRBV7-2
clone size: NA
CDR3 protein: ASSLGLAVQF

V gene: TRBV7-6
clone size: medium-sized
CDR3 protein: ASSLHGQGASNSPLH

V gene: TRBV4-3
clone size: NA
CDR3 protein: ASSQGGIAGGPYNEQF

V gene: TRBV19
clone size: NA
CDR3 protein: ASSTNRVNEQF

V gene: TRBV7-3
clone size: NA
CDR3 protein: ASSSWDRQETQY

V gene: TRBV20-1
clone size: NA
CDR3 protein: SASRRGRVDSTQY

V gene: TRBV5-4
clone size: NA
CDR3 protein: ASSIARSGELF

V gene: TRBV29-1
clone size: NA
CDR3 protein: SAILSGSPSYEQY

V gene: TRBV6-5
clone size: NA
CDR3 protein: ASRGQNANTGELF

V gene: TRBV15
clone size: NA
CDR3 protein: ATSRDRANSPLH

V gene: TRBV10-3
clone size: NA
CDR3 protein: AISEGQTYEQY

V gene: TRBV5-1
clone size: NA
CDR3 protein: ASSFGQGEEKLF

V gene: TRBV11-3
clone size: NA
CDR3 protein: ASRNRELIDEQF

V gene: TRBV28
clone size: NA
CDR3 protein: ASSLPHLGGYT

V gene: TRBV5-1
clone size: NA
CDR3 protein: ASSLWTVGSTGELF

V gene: TRBV15
clone size: few
CDR3 protein: ATPGQGNTEAF

V gene: TRBV7-8
clone size: once
CDR3 protein: ASSDWTDNQPQH

V gene: TRBV27
clone size: NA
CDR3 protein: ASSTQGLGTEAF

V gene: TRBV5-1
clone size: once
CDR3 protein: ASSREGGLEAF

V gene: TRBV9
clone size: few
CDR3 protein: ASSGTASTGELF

V gene: TRBV6-2/TRBV6-3
clone size: NA
CDR3 protein: ASSKRTSGSYEQY

V gene: TRBV5-4
clone size: few
CDR3 protein: ASSQGPGDYQPQH